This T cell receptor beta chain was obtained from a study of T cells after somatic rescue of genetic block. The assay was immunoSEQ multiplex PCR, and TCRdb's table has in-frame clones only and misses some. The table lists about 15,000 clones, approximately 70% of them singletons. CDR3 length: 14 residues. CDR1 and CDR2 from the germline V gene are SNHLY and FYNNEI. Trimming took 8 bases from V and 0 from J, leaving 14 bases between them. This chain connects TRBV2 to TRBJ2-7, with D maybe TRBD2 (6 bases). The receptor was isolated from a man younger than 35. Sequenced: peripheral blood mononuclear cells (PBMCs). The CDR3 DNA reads TGTGCCAGCGTAGGCGGGGACTCCTCCTACGAGCAGTACTTC. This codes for CASVGGDSSYEQYF.